A single sample is the source of the 29 T cell receptor beta chains below, sequenced in a study of OX40 agonist ivuxolimab in advanced cancers. Sequencing was performed with immunoSEQ multiplex PCR; in TCRdb, only in-frame clones are kept and a portion is missing. Among more than 60,000 clones, roughly 81% were seen once, and the ten largest hold roughly 5.3%. The sample in question was CD4+ or CD8+ T cells sorted from blood, obtained in a trial of the OX40 agonist ivuxolimab. The receptors stem from an adult with an advanced solid tumor such as melanoma, head and neck, liver or kidney cancer.

The V gene is TRBV7-2, the J gene TRBJ2-1, with TRBD2 identical over 9 bases. Germline V gives CDR1 SGHTA, CDR2 FQGNSA. The CDR3 spans 17 residues. J gave up 9 bases and V 1 base, and 13 bases lay outside the gene matches. The CDR3: CASSLEATSGRRGEQFF. CDR3 DNA: TGTGCCAGCAGCTTAGAGGCGACTAGCGGTAGGAGGGGTGAGCAGTTCTTC.

The V gene is TRBV25-1, the J gene TRBJ2-2; D may be TRBD2 (5 bases). Trimming removed 1 base from V and 6 bases from J, with 12 bases in between. CDR1 and CDR2 (germline): MGHDK, SYGVNS. There are 15 residues in the CDR3. CDR3 DNA sequence: TGTGCCAGCAGTGAATCGCTAGCAGGAGCCGGGGAGCTGTTTTTT. This translates into CASSESLAGAGELFF.

V is TRBV6-6 and J is TRBJ1-3, with D maybe TRBD1 (6 bases). This CDR3 is 14 amino acids long. Trimming took off 8 bases at V and 7 bases at J, with 18 bases between the two ends. Germline lookup yields CDR1 MNHNY and CDR2 SVGAGI (reference sequence). As DNA, the CDR3 is TGTGCCAGCTCTCCCGGGGGCAGGGGTAACACCATATATTTT. Translating gives CASSPGGRGNTIYF.

V usage is TRBV6-1 and J usage is TRBJ2-3; perhaps TRBD2 as D (6 bases). Looked up from germline, CDR1 is MNHNS and CDR2 is SASEGT. V shed 6 bases and J shed 1 base, with 11 bases lying between them. This CDR3 is 14 amino acids long. CDR3 amino acids: CASREGVGTDTQYF. The CDR3 bases are TGTGCCAGCAGGGAGGGCGTGGGCACAGATACGCAGTATTTT.

The rearrangement uses TRBV7-2 and TRBJ1-1; D not certain. CDR3 length: 13 residues. V was clipped by 5 bases and J by 5 bases, with 12 bases between them. Germline loops: CDR1 SGHTA, CDR2 FQGNSA. CDR3 loop: CASSPQEGTEAFF. The CDR3 coding sequence is TGTGCCAGCAGCCCGCAGGAAGGAACTGAAGCTTTCTTT.

This rearrangement joins TRBV10-3 to TRBJ2-1, with D unclear. Trimming took 0 bases from V and 6 from J, leaving 12 bases between them. CDR1 and CDR2 from the germline V gene are ENHRY and SYGVKD. This CDR3 has 15 residues. This chain's CDR3 is CAISESRRTSNEQFF. The CDR3 DNA is TGTGCCATCAGTGAGTCGCGGCGGACCAGCAATGAGCAGTTCTTC.

The gene calls are TRBV19 and TRBJ1-3, with a tentative D call TRBD1 (5 bases). The CDR3 is made up of 17 amino acids. CDR1 is LNHDA and CDR2 is SQIVND in the germline V gene (reference sequence). The V and J ends lost 8 bases and 0 bases respectively, with 20 bases between them. CDR3 DNA: TGTGCCAGTCGCCCCCGGCCCGGGACTGACTCTGGAAACACCATATATTTT. Its translation: CASRPRPGTDSGNTIYF. The full variable domain, rest sourced from reference TRBV19 and TRBJ1-3, is DGGITQSPKYLFRKEGQNVTLSCEQNLNHDAMYWYRQDPGQGLRLIYYSQIVNDFQKGDIAEGYSVSREKKESFPLTVTSAQKNPTAFYLCASRPRPGTDSGNTIYFGEGSWLTVV.

V usage is TRBV27 and J usage is TRBJ2-1; D tentatively reads TRBD1 or TRBD2 (6 bases each). Trimming left V 7 bases short and J 0 bases short, with 10 bases between. The CDR3 consists of 14 residues. The germline V gene has CDR1 MNHEY and CDR2 SMNVEV (reference sequence). The CDR3 coding sequence is TGTGCCAGCATGGGGGGCCGCTCCTACAATGAGCAGTTCTTC. Translating it yields CASMGGRSYNEQFF.

V and J are TRBV14 and TRBJ2-7, with 8 bases lining up with TRBD2. The CDR3 sequence is 18 residues long. Germline V gene data show CDR1 as SGHDN and CDR2 as FVKESK. V shed 1 base and J 7 bases; nucleotides not matched to a gene: 18. CDR3 protein: CASSQGTSLINLSGEQYF. The CDR3 DNA reads TGTGCCAGCAGCCAAGGGACTAGCCTTATAAATCTCTCGGGGGAGCAGTACTTC.

The V and J genes are TRBV28 and TRBJ1-5, with D uncertain. The V end lost 6 bases, the J end lost 2 bases, and 8 bases lay between the germline ends. This CDR3 has 13 residues. CDR1 MDHEN and CDR2 SYDVKM come from the germline V gene. The CDR3, as DNA: TGTGCCAGCAGGCTCGGGGGCAATCAGCCCCAGCATTTT. Protein sequence: CASRLGGNQPQHF.

This rearrangement joins TRBV18 to TRBJ2-7, with 11 bases matching TRBD1. The CDR3 loop spans 15 amino acids. The germline V gene encodes CDR1 KGHSH and CDR2 LQKENI. Germline trimming cut 3 bases from V and 3 bases from J; bases unmatched to any gene: 4. The CDR3 protein is CASSPTGQGGYEQYF. Here the CDR3 DNA reads TGTGCCAGCTCACCCACGGGACAGGGGGGCTACGAGCAGTACTTC.

This sequence joins TRBV29-1 and TRBJ2-7, with TRBD2 as a possible D gene (6 bases). Per the germline V gene, CDR1 is SQVTM and CDR2 is ANQGSEA. The CDR3 has 14 residues. V was trimmed by 0 bases and J by 3 bases, leaving 12 bases between them. CDR3 coding DNA: TGCAGCGTTGAAGACAGGACGCGGGGCTACGAGCAGTACTTC. Amino acids: CSVEDRTRGYEQYF.

V is TRBV6-5 and J is TRBJ2-3; no clear D. V was clipped by 3 bases and J by 6 bases, with 10 bases between them. The CDR3 has 13 residues. CDR1 is MNHEY and CDR2 is SVGAGI in the germline V gene. DNA for the CDR3: TGTGCCAGCAGTTATCGAGCCGGGGATACGCAGTATTTT. It translates to CASSYRAGDTQYF.

This chain uses TRBV9 with TRBJ1-1, with TRBD1 identical over 8 bases. After removal of 4 bases from V and 7 bases from J, the junction contained 12 bases not matched to a gene. The germline CDR1 and CDR2 sequences are SGDLS and YYNGEE. CDR3 length: 15 residues. CDR3 sequence reads: CASSSRTGSPYEAFF. Here the CDR3 DNA reads TGTGCCAGCAGCTCTAGGACAGGGAGCCCCTATGAAGCTTTCTTT. Drawing the rest from reference TRBV9 and TRBJ1-1, the complete variable domain is DSGVTQTPKHLITATGQRVTLRCSPRSGDLSVYWYQQSLDQGLQFLIQYYNGEERAKGNILERFSAQQFPDLHSELNLSSLELGDSALYFCASSSRTGSPYEAFFGQGTRLTVV.

The chain uses TRBV7-2 and TRBJ2-3; tentatively, D is TRBD1 (6 bases). V was clipped by 3 bases and J by 5 bases, with 12 bases between them. Germline V lookup: CDR1 SGHTA, CDR2 FQGNSA. CDR3 length equals 14 residues. The CDR3 spells CASSFRQGGDTQYF. In DNA, the CDR3 is TGTGCCAGCAGCTTCAGGCAAGGGGGAGATACGCAGTATTTT.

The chain joins TRBV6-6 to TRBJ1-5, with D possibly matching TRBD1 (5 bases). The CDR3 has 16 residues. V was shortened by 0 bases and J by 2 bases, with 11 bases between the two germline ends. Germline CDR1 and CDR2: MNHNY and SVGAGI (reference sequence). The CDR3 region has the DNA TGTGCCAGCAGTTACTCCGGGGGTATAGGCAATCAGCCCCAGCATTTT. Translation gives CASSYSGGIGNQPQHF.

The gene calls are TRBV4-3 and TRBJ2-3; 7 bases agree with TRBD1. The V segment lost 1 base and the J segment 4 bases; nucleotides outside the gene matches: 5. The CDR3 length is 15 residues. Germline values: CDR1 LGHNA, CDR2 YSLEER. CDR3 in DNA: TGCGCCAGCAGCCAAGTAGACAGGGCCGCAGATACGCAGTATTTT. It translates to CASSQVDRAADTQYF.

The chain couples TRBV27 to TRBJ1-2; TRBD1 might be the D (6 bases). Per the germline V gene, CDR1 is MNHEY and CDR2 is SMNVEV (reference sequence). This CDR3 is 15 amino acids long. The V gene lost 5 bases and the J gene lost 5 bases, with 18 bases spanning the gap. The CDR3 nucleotides are TGTGCCAGCAGTCTTAAAGGGGGGGTGAGTTATGGCTACACCTTC. Encoded protein: CASSLKGGVSYGYTF.

In this sample, this clone turned up a few times. The V and J genes are TRBV19 and TRBJ1-4; TRBD1 is a possible D gene (5 bases). The V and J ends lost 3 bases and 8 bases respectively, with 16 bases between them. The germline V gene encodes CDR1 LNHDA and CDR2 SQIVND (reference sequence). The CDR3 spans 15 residues. The CDR3 reads CASSIPFAGQEKLFF. In DNA form, the CDR3 reads TGTGCCAGTAGTATCCCTTTCGCGGGGCAGGAAAAACTGTTTTTT.

V usage is TRBV19 and J usage is TRBJ2-3; 8 nucleotides align to TRBD2. Germline V gives CDR1 LNHDA, CDR2 SQIVND (reference sequence). The junction had 14 bases not matched to a gene; V was cut back by 6 bases and J by 0 bases. The CDR3 sequence is 18 residues long. This CDR3 is CASSSGLGRLVSTDTQYF. The CDR3 DNA sequence: TGTGCCAGTAGCTCGGGACTAGGGAGACTAGTTAGCACAGATACGCAGTATTTT.

The chain couples TRBV7-6 to TRBJ2-2, with D perhaps matching TRBD1 or TRBD2 (5 bases each). From germline, CDR1 is SGHVS and CDR2 FNYEAQ. CDR3 length equals 17 residues. The V and J ends lost 3 bases and 0 bases respectively, with 14 bases between them. As DNA, the CDR3 is TGTGCCAGCAGCTTCGGTGGGGGAACCACGAACACCGGGGAGCTGTTTTTT. Protein sequence: CASSFGGGTTNTGELFF.

The chain joins TRBV5-5 to TRBJ1-4; D possibly corresponds to TRBD1 (6 bases). Per germline, CDR1 SGHKS and CDR2 YYEKEE (reference sequence). Trimming cost V 4 bases and J 0 bases, with 13 bases left between them. This CDR3 comprises 16 residues. In DNA, the CDR3 is TGTGCCAGCAGCGTGGACAGATCCGCAACTAATGAAAAACTGTTTTTT. Its protein is CASSVDRSATNEKLFF.

The chain has TRBV9 and TRBJ1-1; D gene ambiguous. The CDR3 has 13 amino acids. The germline gives CDR1 SGDLS, CDR2 YYNGEE. V dropped 4 bases and J dropped 5 bases, with 12 bases sitting between them. The CDR3 loop is CASSPPLGTEAFF. The DNA of the CDR3 is TGTGCCAGCAGCCCTCCTCTGGGGACTGAAGCTTTCTTT.

This clone is medium-sized (0.01 to 0.1%) in the sample. This rearrangement joins TRBV28 to TRBJ1-4; 7 bases match TRBD1. Germline CDR1 reads MDHEN; CDR2 reads SYDVKM. The V and J ends lost 6 bases and 7 bases, in that order; junction bases with no gene match: 8. The CDR3 has 14 residues. CDR3 bases: TGTGCCAGCAGCAGAGGACAGGACCGTGAAAAACTGTTTTTT. Translation gives CASSRGQDREKLFF.

The chain has TRBV12-5 and TRBJ1-1; no clear D. Germline values: CDR1 LGHNT, CDR2 FRNRAP. V was cut by 6 bases and J by 2 bases, with 4 bases left in between. The CDR3 runs 11 residues. The CDR3 nucleotides are TGTGCTAGTGGGGTAAACACTGAAGCTTTCTTT. Translated, it gives CASGVNTEAFF.

The chain links TRBV20-1 to TRBJ2-5, with D unresolved. The CDR3 has 11 residues. Trimming took off 5 bases at V and 2 bases at J, with 6 bases between the two ends. From germline, CDR1 is DFQATT and CDR2 SNEGSKA (reference sequence). The CDR3 protein is CSASTQETQYF. The CDR3 bases are TGCAGTGCTTCCACACAAGAGACCCAGTACTTC.

The rearrangement joins TRBV10-3 to TRBJ1-3; D is unresolved. The CDR3 extends over 16 amino acids. Trimming left V 0 bases short and J 0 bases short, with 9 bases between. CDR1 ENHRY and CDR2 SYGVKD come from the germline V gene. The CDR3 spells CAISESKGSSGNTIYF. The CDR3, as DNA: TGTGCCATCAGTGAGTCGAAGGGATCCTCTGGAAACACCATATATTTT.

The chain has TRBV11-2 and TRBJ2-7, with D perhaps matching TRBD2 (6 bases). Germline loops: CDR1 SGHAT, CDR2 FQNNGV. V was shortened by 2 bases and J by 0 bases, with 8 bases between the two germline ends. This CDR3 has 14 residues. In DNA, the CDR3 is TGTGCCAGCAGCTTATACGGGAGCTCCTACGAGCAGTACTTC. Translation: CASSLYGSSYEQYF.

The chain has TRBV6-1 and TRBJ1-4; D might be TRBD1 (5 bases). CDR1 is MNHNS, CDR2 SASEGT, per germline. The CDR3 covers 14 residues. The ends were cut back, 5 bases at V and 3 bases at J, with 10 bases in the middle. CDR3 coding DNA: TGTGCCAGCAGTCAGGGATACTCTAATGAAAAACTGTTTTTT. It translates to CASSQGYSNEKLFF.